The source of this TCR beta chain is a study of neurological immune-mediated disorders. The starting material, 2 million PBMCs stored at -80 C, gave rise to the unsorted libraries. Study-wide results and limits: Private repertoires in all groups were suggested by the finding that expanded clones across subjects shared no CDR3 amino acid sequences.

In its sample, this clonotype was seen many times. Its antigen is as yet unknown. 5'RACE with 10-nucleotide random UMIs produced the cDNA. TCRdb re-called the 5' RACE reads with MiXCR, one entry per CDR3 protein. In the table there are about 25,000 distinct CDR3 sequences, more than 6% of which are singletons. Trimming removed 6 bases from V and 4 bases from J; junction bases left unmatched: 6. The CDR3 spans 14 residues. CDR1 and CDR2 (germline): MNHEY, SVGAGI. The TCR originated in a woman aged 40 to 50 in good health. Sequencing was performed on PBMCs. The rearrangement links TRBV6-5 to TRBJ1-1; 9 bases map to TRBD1. CDR3 bases: TGTGCCAGCAGGACCGAGACAGGGGGCACTGAAGCTTTCTTT. Its protein product is CASRTETGGTEAFF.